This passage covers 11 T cell receptor beta chains from one sample sequenced in a study of blood T cell repertoires in COVID-19. Using immunoSEQ multiplex PCR, the repertoire was profiled, and TCRdb retains in-frame clones only, with some absent. The sample includes about 240,000 clones, approximately 80% seen only once; the top ten take around 3.3%. Sequencing used peripheral blood. The receptors were sampled from a woman under 30 with acute or convalescent COVID-19.

The rearrangement uses TRBV7-3 and TRBJ2-2; D is uncertain. The germline V gene encodes CDR1 SGHTA and CDR2 FQGTGA. Trimming took 3 bases from V and 4 from J, leaving 6 bases between them. The CDR3 sequence is 13 residues long. The CDR3 sequence: CASSFQSTGELFF. CDR3 DNA sequence: TGTGCCAGCAGCTTTCAGTCCACCGGGGAGCTGTTTTTT.

The chain uses TRBV9 and TRBJ2-7; perhaps TRBD1 as D (5 bases). CDR1 is SGDLS and CDR2 is YYNGEE in the germline V gene. Trimming removed 0 bases from V and 3 bases from J, with 10 bases in between. This CDR3 contains 14 residues. CDR3 DNA sequence: TGTGCCAGCAGCGTAGGGGGCATGGGCTACGAGCAGTACTTC. It translates to CASSVGGMGYEQYF.

This clone has just one count. In DNA, the CDR3 is TGTGCCAGCAGCTTCAAGCCGAGCTCCTACAATGAGCAGTTCTTC. This translates into CASSFKPSSYNEQFF. V usage is TRBV7-2 and J usage is TRBJ2-1; D is ambiguous. CDR3 size: 15 residues. V gave up 3 bases and J gave up 0 bases, with 9 bases separating them. Germline V lookup: CDR1 SGHTA, CDR2 FQGNSA.

This clone was seen a handful of times. The CDR3 bases are TGTGCCAGCAGCTTAGGGCGGGGGGCGAGCGGCTACACCTTC. Translation: CASSLGRGASGYTF. V is TRBV7-9 and J is TRBJ1-2, with D possibly being TRBD1 (6 bases). Germline V gene lookup returns CDR1 SEHNR and CDR2 FQNEAQ (reference sequence). The CDR3 has 14 amino acids. With 1 base removed from V and 8 bases from J, the gap between germline ends came to 14 bases.

This rearrangement joins TRBV7-9 to TRBJ2-3; TRBD2 aligns across 12 bases. J lost 4 bases, V lost 5 bases, and 4 bases had no gene match. This CDR3 is 15 amino acids long. Per the germline V gene, CDR1 is SEHNR and CDR2 is FQNEAQ (reference sequence). The CDR3 bases are TGTGCCAGCAGCCCCGGACTAGCGGGGCCAGATACGCAGTATTTT. It codes for CASSPGLAGPDTQYF.

V usage is TRBV10-3 and J usage is TRBJ2-3; D may be TRBD2 (6 bases). Per germline, CDR1 ENHRY and CDR2 SYGVKD. Trimming left V 10 bases short and J 3 bases short, with 20 bases between. This CDR3 contains 15 residues. CDR3 region: CATGLGGAGTDTQYF. CDR3 DNA sequence: TGTGCCACCGGGCTAGGCGGGGCGGGGACAGATACGCAGTATTTT.

The chain has TRBV10-3 and TRBJ2-5; a possible D gene is TRBD1 (5 bases). The CDR3 totals 14 residues. The germline V and J ends were trimmed by 3 bases and 3 bases, with 11 bases remaining between them. The germline CDR1 and CDR2 sequences are ENHRY and SYGVKD. The DNA for the CDR3 is TGTGCCATCAGTGAACTTGGGGCGAAAGAGACCCAGTACTTC. It is translated as CAISELGAKETQYF.

The chain joins TRBV7-2 to TRBJ2-1; 8 bases fit TRBD2. Germline-derived CDR1 and CDR2 are SGHTA and FQGNSA. The CDR3 extends over 15 amino acids. J lost 7 bases, V lost 5 bases, and 10 bases had no gene match. CDR3 protein: CASSLGRAGGNEQFF. The CDR3 nucleotides are TGTGCCAGCAGCCTCGGGAGGGCCGGAGGGAATGAGCAGTTCTTC. Combining the CDR3 with reference TRBV7-2 and TRBJ2-1 gives the whole variable domain GAGVSQSPSNKVTEKGKDVELRCDPISGHTALYWYRQSLGQGLEFLIYFQGNSAPDKSGLPSDRFSAERTGGSVSTLTIQRTQQEDSAVYLCASSLGRAGGNEQFFGPGTRLTVL.

The genes are TRBV28 and TRBJ2-5; D may be TRBD2 (8 bases). The CDR3 has 17 residues. V was shortened by 3 bases and J by 4 bases, with 21 bases between the two germline ends. Per germline, CDR1 MDHEN and CDR2 SYDVKM. CDR3 nucleotide sequence: TGTGCCAGCAGTTTCCGAGGGGGCGGGAGGTACTCAGAGACCCAGTACTTC. Its translation: CASSFRGGGRYSETQYF.

The chain is built from TRBV2 and TRBJ1-5, with a possible D match to TRBD1 (6 bases). CDR3 length equals 15 residues. Trimming left V 6 bases short and J 2 bases short, with 14 bases between. Germline assignment: CDR1 SNHLY and CDR2 FYNNEI. CDR3 loop: CASSREGGGNQPQHF. CDR3 nucleotide sequence: TGTGCCAGCAGCAGAGAGGGGGGGGGCAATCAGCCCCAGCATTTT.

The chain links TRBV6-6 to TRBJ2-7; 7 bases align to TRBD1. V gave up 7 bases and J gave up 0 bases; unmatched junction bases: 9. The CDR3 is 15 amino acids. CDR1 is MNHNY, CDR2 SVGAGI, per germline (reference sequence). The CDR3 is CASKQGTVSSYEQYF. The CDR3 bases are TGTGCCAGCAAACAGGGGACGGTGAGCTCCTACGAGCAGTACTTC.